The 18 T cell receptor beta chains listed next were all sequenced from one sample in a study of blood T cell repertoires in COVID-19. Sequenced by immunoSEQ multiplex PCR; TCRdb stores in-frame clones only, minus some. The sample holds about 170,000 clones, about 89% seen once. The sequencing input was peripheral blood. The receptors shown here come from a man between 65 and 85 years old with acute or convalescent COVID-19.

The table lists this clone with a few counts. This chain connects TRBV5-6 to TRBJ2-7, with 8 bases aligning to TRBD2. V gave up 3 bases and J gave up 5 bases; unmatched junction bases: 7. The CDR3 has 14 amino acids. Germline lookup yields CDR1 SGHDT and CDR2 YYEEEE. The CDR3 region is CASSWGTRSDEQYF. As DNA, the CDR3 is TGTGCCAGCAGCTGGGGGACTAGAAGCGACGAGCAGTACTTC.

Only one count was recorded for this clone. V gene TRBV7-9 combines with J gene TRBJ1-1; 12 positions agree with TRBD1. In germline, CDR1 is SEHNR, CDR2 FQNEAQ (reference sequence). The V and J ends lost 3 bases and 8 bases, in that order; junction bases with no gene match: 7. CDR3 length: 15 residues. The CDR3 loop reads CASSFQGTGGEEAFF. The CDR3, as DNA: TGTGCCAGCAGCTTTCAAGGGACAGGGGGCGAAGAAGCTTTCTTT.

The chain employs TRBV28 and TRBJ1-3; 11 positions match TRBD1. The CDR3 consists of 14 residues. The germline V gene encodes CDR1 MDHEN and CDR2 SYDVKM. Trimming removed 4 bases from V and 8 bases from J; junction bases left unmatched: 4. CDR3 loop: CASSSPGQGDTIYF. The CDR3, as DNA: TGTGCCAGCAGTTCCCCGGGACAGGGGGACACCATATATTTT.

The chain joins TRBV3-1 (or the pseudogene TRBV3-2) to TRBJ1-4, with D unclear. V lost 0 bases, J lost 1 base, and 6 bases lay in between. The CDR3 totals 15 residues. CDR1 and CDR2 (germline): LGHDT, YNNKEL (reference sequence). In DNA form, the CDR3 reads TGTGCCAGCAGCCAAGACGAGGGAACTAATGAAAAACTGTTTTTT. Amino acid sequence: CASSQDEGTNEKLFF.

The CDR3 bases are TGTGCCAGCAGCGTAGCGGGAGGCCGAAACAATGAGCAGTTCTTC. This encodes CASSVAGGRNNEQFF. The chain joins TRBV9 to TRBJ2-1; 7 bases agree with TRBD2. Germline trimming cut 0 bases from V and 5 bases from J; bases unmatched to any gene: 5. CDR1 SGDLS and CDR2 YYNGEE come from the germline V gene. The CDR3 is 15 amino acids.

This clone appeared a single time. This chain connects TRBV27 to TRBJ1-2; tentative D call: TRBD1 (6 bases). Germline-derived CDR1 and CDR2 are MNHEY and SMNVEV (reference sequence). Trimming removed 5 bases at V and 0 bases at J, with 13 bases between. This CDR3 has 15 residues. CDR3 bases: TGTGCCAGCAGTGTGCAGGGGCGAGCTAACTATGGCTACACCTTC. Its protein is CASSVQGRANYGYTF.

The chain is built from TRBV6-5 and TRBJ1-6; 7 nucleotides match TRBD1. The CDR3 contains 13 residues. CDR1 and CDR2 (germline): MNHEY, SVGAGI. The V segment lost 7 bases and the J segment 10 bases; nucleotides outside the gene matches: 7. CDR3 protein: CASTRDRYSPLHF. CDR3 bases: TGTGCCAGCACCCGGGACAGATACTCACCCCTCCACTTT.

This sequence joins TRBV2 and TRBJ1-1; 9 bases are shared with TRBD1. The CDR3 runs 16 residues. V trimming: 5 bases; J trimming: 5 bases; junction bases outside the gene matches: 12. The germline CDR1 and CDR2 sequences are SNHLY and FYNNEI. CDR3: CASSMGQGNRKTEAFF. The DNA for the CDR3 is TGTGCCAGCAGTATGGGACAGGGAAATAGGAAAACTGAAGCTTTCTTT. The full variable domain, in which reference TRBV2 and TRBJ1-1 provide the parts outside the CDR3, is EPEVTQTPSHQVTQMGQEVILRCVPISNHLYFYWYRQILGQKVEFLVSFYNNEISEKSEIFDDQFSVERPDGSNFTLKIRSTKLEDSAMYFCASSMGQGNRKTEAFFGQGTRLTVV.

This chain links TRBV19 with TRBJ2-4; possibly TRBD2 for D (5 bases). Between the trimmed V and J ends, which lost 3 bases and 0 bases, there was a span of 9 bases. Germline values: CDR1 LNHDA, CDR2 SQIVND (reference sequence). The CDR3 has 15 amino acids. CDR3 DNA: TGTGCCAGTAGTATTTGGGGAGTAGCCAAAAACATTCAGTACTTC. This gives the protein CASSIWGVAKNIQYF. Supplemented by reference TRBV19 and TRBJ2-4, the full variable domain reads DGGITQSPKYLFRKEGQNVTLSCEQNLNHDAMYWYRQDPGQGLRLIYYSQIVNDFQKGDIAEGYSVSREKKESFPLTVTSAQKNPTAFYLCASSIWGVAKNIQYFGAGTRLSVL.

This chain links TRBV18 with TRBJ1-6; maybe TRBD1 (5 bases). The germline gives CDR1 KGHSH, CDR2 LQKENI. Trimming pared 8 bases from V and 10 bases from J, leaving 21 bases between. The CDR3 is 15 residues long. The CDR3 sequence: CASGPIGGFGSPLHF. The CDR3 coding sequence is TGTGCCAGCGGCCCGATCGGGGGGTTCGGGTCACCCCTCCACTTT.

J is TRBJ2-7 and V is TRBV27, with TRBD2 identical over 9 bases. The CDR3 is made up of 16 amino acids. Germline CDR1 is MNHEY and CDR2 is SMNVEV (reference sequence). Unmatched junction bases numbered 9, after V lost 2 bases and J lost 4 bases. CDR3 sequence: CASSLVYAGGMYEQYF. The CDR3 DNA sequence: TGTGCCAGCAGTTTAGTATACGCGGGAGGGATGTACGAGCAGTACTTC.

The rearrangement joins TRBV7-9 to TRBJ1-1; 7 bases fit TRBD1. The CDR3 runs to 13 residues. With V trimmed by 5 bases and J by 8 bases, 8 bases remained unmatched. Germline assignment: CDR1 SEHNR and CDR2 FQNEAQ (reference sequence). CDR3 loop: CASSPRGPTEAFF. CDR3 DNA sequence: TGTGCCAGCAGCCCAAGGGGGCCCACGGAAGCTTTCTTT.

This clone was detected a few times. DNA of the CDR3: TGTGCCAGCAGTGGACAGGGAAGGGCTGAAGCTTTCTTT. The encoded protein is CASSGQGRAEAFF. The chain joins TRBV2 to TRBJ1-1; 7 bases line up with TRBD1. V lost 4 bases and J lost 6; bases outside the gene matches: 5. Germline CDR1 and CDR2: SNHLY and FYNNEI. There are 13 residues in the CDR3. Variable domain in full (rest from reference TRBV2 and TRBJ1-1): EPEVTQTPSHQVTQMGQEVILRCVPISNHLYFYWYRQILGQKVEFLVSFYNNEISEKSEIFDDQFSVERPDGSNFTLKIRSTKLEDSAMYFCASSGQGRAEAFFGQGTRLTVV.

V usage is TRBV7-2 and J usage is TRBJ1-1, with D maybe TRBD1 (5 bases). CDR3 length: 14 amino acids. Germline-derived CDR1 and CDR2 are SGHTA and FQGNSA. V lost 5 bases, J lost 0 bases, and 10 bases lay in between. This CDR3 reads CASSLRVLNTEAFF. Written as DNA, the CDR3 is TGTGCCAGCAGCCTCAGGGTGTTGAACACTGAAGCTTTCTTT.

The chain carries TRBV5-6 and TRBJ1-2, with 11 nucleotides matching TRBD1. Germline CDR1 reads SGHDT; CDR2 reads YYEEEE. The J segment lost 8 bases and the V segment lost 4 bases, leaving 10 bases of the junction unmatched. This CDR3 spans 15 amino acids. The CDR3 nucleotides read TGTGCCAGCAGCAGGGAAGGACAGGGGGCGCGGGGCTACACCTTC. Amino acid sequence: CASSREGQGARGYTF.

This clone was seen more than once but under ten times. The CDR3 DNA is TGTGCCAGCAGATGGCTGAACACCGGGGAGCTGTTTTTT. Amino acid sequence: CASRWLNTGELFF. The chain combines TRBV7-8 with TRBJ2-2; no clear D. Germline CDR1 SGHVS, CDR2 FQNEAQ. The ends were cut back, 6 bases at V and 1 base at J, with 6 bases in the middle. This CDR3 region has 13 residues.

J is TRBJ2-1 and V is TRBV7-3; TRBD1 matches at 10 bases. The CDR3 contains 17 residues. V trimming: 5 bases; J trimming: 8 bases; junction bases outside the gene matches: 15. Germline assignment: CDR1 SGHTA and CDR2 FQGTGA. Here the CDR3 reads CASSPHRAGQGVDEQFF. The DNA for the CDR3 is TGTGCCAGCAGCCCCCATAGGGCTGGACAGGGGGTCGATGAGCAGTTCTTC.

This chain links TRBV6-5 with TRBJ1-4, with 11 positions matching TRBD1. Trimming at V came to 6 bases and at J to 7 bases, leaving 7 bases not matched to a gene. This CDR3 region has 15 residues. The germline V gene encodes CDR1 MNHEY and CDR2 SVGAGI. CDR3: CASRTGQGAREKLFF. CDR3 bases: TGTGCCAGCAGGACAGGACAGGGGGCACGTGAAAAACTGTTTTTT.